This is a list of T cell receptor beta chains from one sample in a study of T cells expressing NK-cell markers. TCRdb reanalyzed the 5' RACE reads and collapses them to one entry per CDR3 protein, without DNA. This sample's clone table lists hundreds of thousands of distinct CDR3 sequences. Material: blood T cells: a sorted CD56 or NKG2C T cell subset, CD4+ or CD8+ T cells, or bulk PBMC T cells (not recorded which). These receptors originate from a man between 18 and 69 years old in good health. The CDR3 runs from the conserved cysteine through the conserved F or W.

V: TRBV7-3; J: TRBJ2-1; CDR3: CASMRTSGDHSYNEQFF
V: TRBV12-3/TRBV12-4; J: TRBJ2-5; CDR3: CASSLGGSTETQYF
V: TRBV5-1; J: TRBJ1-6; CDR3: CASSERHGRGGSPYNSPLHF
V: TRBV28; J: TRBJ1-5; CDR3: CASSLGTGHRPQHF
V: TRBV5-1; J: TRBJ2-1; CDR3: CASSLGPGENEQFF
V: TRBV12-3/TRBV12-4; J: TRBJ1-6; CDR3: CASSLMGTDSPLHF
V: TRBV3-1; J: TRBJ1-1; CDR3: CASSPSAGTKAFF
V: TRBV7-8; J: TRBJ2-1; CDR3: CASSPTTTSGANYNEQFF
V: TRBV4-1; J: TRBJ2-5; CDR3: CASSQVEWVGEETQYF
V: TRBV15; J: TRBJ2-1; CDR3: CATSREGQGAEVLFF